The subject of this entry is one T cell receptor (beta chain). Its target is not known. The sample belongs to a study of shared clonotypes between healthy human individuals. Study details: For every donor, three CD4 naive, three CD4 memory, two CD8 naive and one CD8 memory plates were used.

It was at deep level that the assay was run. Sequencing was performed with immunoSEQ multiplex PCR; in TCRdb, only in-frame clones are kept and a portion is missing. Among around 700,000 clones listed, 73% were seen once. V trimming: 4 bases; J trimming: 7 bases; junction bases outside the gene matches: 6. The germline CDR1 and CDR2 sequences are SGHRS and YFSETQ. The CDR3 runs to 15 residues. Overall study findings and caveats: Shared clonotypes across all four donors exceeded non-shared ones in generation probability. Since donors were few, the genetic and exposure-history diversity represented was limited.

Sequenced input: memory CD4+ T cells sorted from blood. As for subset: CD45RA-negative fraction. The gene calls are TRBV5-1 and TRBJ2-1, with 12 nucleotides matching TRBD2. This receptor was obtained from a woman between 25 and 40 years old in good health. CDR3 bases: TGCGCCAGCAGCCAGGGACTAGCGGGCCCTAATGAGCAGTTCTTC. It codes for CASSQGLAGPNEQFF.